The next 21 T cell receptor beta chains were all read from a single sample in a study of T cells after posttransplantation cyclophosphamide. Only in-frame clones appear in the TCRdb table, and some are missing; sequencing was by immunoSEQ multiplex PCR. The sample yields 20,000 to 30,000 clones, without any singletons. The specimen was PBMCs. These receptors originate from a woman aged 45 to 65 in good health, CMV-negative, and a related stem cell transplant donor.

The gene calls are TRBV7-9 and TRBJ2-5; 13 bases align to TRBD2. The J call is in doubt because the DNA end fits TRBJ2-7 better. Germline V gives CDR1 SEHNR, CDR2 FQNEAQ (reference sequence). The CDR3 extends over 17 amino acids. For the CDR3, the DNA is TGTGCCAGCAGCTTACCCACCACTAGCGGGAGGGGATACGAGCAGTACTTC. As protein: CASSLPTTSGRGYEQYF.

This clone was seen repeatedly, ten times or more. The rearrangement links TRBV27 to TRBJ1-3; 8 bases are a match to TRBD1. J lost 3 bases, V lost 6 bases, and 7 bases had no gene match. CDR1 is MNHEY, CDR2 SMNVEV, per germline (reference sequence). CDR3 size: 15 residues. Written as DNA, the CDR3 is TGTGCCAGCAGCCTCAGGGGGCATGTTGGAAACACCATATATTTT. It specifies CASSLRGHVGNTIYF.

Ten or more counts support this clone. The gene calls are TRBV5-1 and TRBJ1-2; TRBD1 might be the D (6 bases). This CDR3 contains 15 residues. Germline V gene lookup returns CDR1 SGHRS and CDR2 YFSETQ. Trimming left V 0 bases short and J 7 bases short, with 16 bases between. This CDR3 reads CASSLGGLPPFGYTF. CDR3 coding DNA: TGCGCCAGCAGCTTGGGGGGGCTTCCCCCTTTTGGCTACACCTTC.

This clone was counted ten times or more. CDR3 amino acids: CASSPQGAPGANVLTF. CDR3 bases: TGTGCCAGCAGCCCACAGGGGGCCCCTGGGGCCAACGTCCTGACTTTC. This rearrangement joins TRBV27 to TRBJ2-6; 9 bases align to TRBD1. The V gene end was trimmed by 6 bases and the J gene end by 2 bases; junction bases not matched to a gene: 5. This CDR3 has 16 amino acids. The germline gives CDR1 MNHEY, CDR2 SMNVEV (reference sequence).

This clone was seen at least ten times. CDR3 nucleotides: TGTGCCAGCAGGGTGAGAAGTTGGGAGGGCCACACTGAAGCTTTCTTT. Protein sequence: CASRVRSWEGHTEAFF. The chain is built from TRBV28 and TRBJ1-1; D uncertain. Germline-derived CDR1 and CDR2 are MDHEN and SYDVKM. The CDR3 contains 16 residues. Trimming stripped 6 bases from V and 3 bases from J, with 20 bases between. The whole variable domain, remainder taken from reference TRBV28 and TRBJ1-1, is DVKVTQSSRYLVKRTGEKVFLECVQDMDHENMFWYRQDPGLGLRLIYFSYDVKMKEKGDIPEGYSVSREKKERFSLILESASTNQTSMYLCASRVRSWEGHTEAFFGQGTRLTVV.

Ten or more counts support this clone. The rearrangement joins TRBV28 to TRBJ2-3, with a weak D call TRBD1 (6 bases). Germline V gives CDR1 MDHEN, CDR2 SYDVKM. This CDR3 comprises 15 residues. Trimming cost V 3 bases and J 0 bases, with 10 bases left between them. CDR3 residues: CASSLLRGSTDTQYF. CDR3 sequence (DNA): TGTGCCAGCAGTTTGCTCAGGGGAAGCACAGATACGCAGTATTTT.

This clone was recorded at least ten times. The chain recombines TRBV5-5 with TRBJ2-5; 11 bases are shared with TRBD2. Trimming removed 0 bases from V and 4 bases from J; junction bases left unmatched: 11. CDR3 length: 18 amino acids. Germline values: CDR1 SGHKS, CDR2 YYEKEE (reference sequence). Here the CDR3 DNA reads TGTGCCAGCAGCTTGGCCTGGCTAGCGGGGGGAGGAATAGAGACCCAGTACTTC. It yields the protein CASSLAWLAGGGIETQYF.

In its sample, this clone was seen many times. The CDR3 DNA reads as TGTGCCAGCAGCTTAAAGAACCAGGGTCCCTACGAGCAGTACTTC. It encodes CASSLKNQGPYEQYF. The rearrangement links TRBV7-9 to TRBJ2-7; D might be TRBD1 (5 bases). Germline CDR1 SEHNR, CDR2 FQNEAQ (reference sequence). This CDR3 has 15 residues. With 2 bases removed from V and 2 bases from J, the gap between germline ends came to 13 bases.

This clone has a count of ten or more. The chain recombines TRBV9 with TRBJ1-4; 11 bases agree with TRBD1. The germline CDR1 and CDR2 sequences are SGDLS and YYNGEE. The length of the CDR3 is 15 residues. V shed 0 bases and J 8 bases; nucleotides not matched to a gene: 3. CDR3 region: CASSVEGTGGEKLFF. The CDR3 nucleotides are TGTGCCAGCAGCGTAGAAGGGACAGGGGGAGAAAAACTGTTTTTT.

In its sample, this clone was seen many times. V and J are TRBV7-7 and TRBJ2-3, with TRBD1 identical over 8 bases. The CDR3 totals 14 residues. V lost 5 bases and J lost 3; bases outside the gene matches: 4. CDR1 and CDR2 (germline): SSHAT, FNYEAQ (reference sequence). The CDR3 region is CASSAGQVTDTQYF. Here the CDR3 DNA reads TGTGCCAGCAGCGCGGGACAGGTTACAGATACGCAGTATTTT.

This clone was recorded at least ten times. J is TRBJ1-2 and V is TRBV28, with 9 bases matching TRBD1. The CDR3 runs to 15 residues. Trimming took 4 bases from V and 8 from J; bases not matched to a gene: 11. Germline CDR1 is MDHEN and CDR2 is SYDVKM. CDR3 in amino acids: CASSYIAGTGIGYTF. CDR3 nucleotides: TGTGCCAGCAGTTATATAGCCGGGACAGGGATCGGCTACACCTTC.

This clone was counted at least ten times. The chain recombines TRBV12-5 with TRBJ1-5; D gene uncertain. CDR1 and CDR2 from the germline V gene are LGHNT and FRNRAP. This CDR3 is 15 amino acids long. The V and J ends lost 6 bases and 0 bases respectively, with 12 bases between them. The CDR3 region is CASGAARYSNQPQHF. The CDR3 DNA follows: TGTGCTAGTGGCGCGGCCCGGTATAGCAATCAGCCCCAGCATTTT.

This clone was recorded at least ten times. The chain couples TRBV10-3 to TRBJ1-2; TRBD1 might be the D (6 bases). The ends were cut back, 3 bases at V and 0 bases at J, with 14 bases in the middle. From germline, CDR1 is ENHRY and CDR2 SYGVKD. The CDR3 contains 16 residues. The DNA of the CDR3 is TGTGCCATCAGTGAAGGAGGGGGACTAGCTAACTATGGCTACACCTTC. It yields the protein CAISEGGGLANYGYTF.

This clone was detected many times. The chain couples TRBV28 to TRBJ2-7; 7 bases line up with TRBD1. Germline V gives CDR1 MDHEN, CDR2 SYDVKM. V lost 4 bases, J lost 12 bases, and 15 bases stayed unmatched. This CDR3 comprises 14 residues. The CDR3 reads CASSSGQAYYDGYF. CDR3 bases: TGTGCCAGCAGTTCAGGACAGGCTTACTACGATGGGTACTTC.

There are many counts of this clone. V gene TRBV4-1 combines with J gene TRBJ2-7, with 8 nucleotides matching TRBD1. Germline V gene lookup returns CDR1 MGHRA and CDR2 YSYEKL. The CDR3 contains 15 residues. Trimming at V came to 1 base and at J to 6 bases, leaving 8 bases not matched to a gene. The CDR3, as DNA: TGCGCCAGCAGCCAAGGGGACAGGCCCTTGAGCGAGCAGTACTTC. This translates into CASSQGDRPLSEQYF.

At least ten counts were recorded for this clone. The chain combines TRBV28 with TRBJ2-7; 7 bases fit TRBD1. The germline V gene encodes CDR1 MDHEN and CDR2 SYDVKM. The trim removed 6 bases at V and 3 bases at J, leaving 14 bases unmatched. CDR3 length: 16 amino acids. This CDR3 reads CASSRLTGRTFYEQYF. Here the CDR3 DNA reads TGTGCCAGCAGCCGTCTGACAGGGCGAACCTTCTACGAGCAGTACTTC.

This clone was detected many times. V gene TRBV7-9 combines with J gene TRBJ2-7; a weak D match, TRBD1 (6 bases). Per germline, CDR1 SEHNR and CDR2 FQNEAQ (reference sequence). This CDR3 is 13 amino acids long. Trimming pared 4 bases from V and 1 base from J, leaving 8 bases between. CDR3 sequence: CASSYRVSYEQYF. The CDR3 DNA sequence: TGTGCCAGCAGCTACAGGGTTTCCTACGAGCAGTACTTC.

This clone was seen ten or more times. The rearrangement uses TRBV2 and TRBJ1-6; TRBD1 might be the D (6 bases). Germline CDR1 reads SNHLY; CDR2 reads FYNNEI. This CDR3 spans 13 amino acids. Trimming left V 6 bases short and J 8 bases short, with 11 bases between. DNA for the CDR3: TGTGCCAGCAGGGGGGACACACATTCACCCCTCCACTTT. It encodes CASRGDTHSPLHF.

This clone was seen many times. The sample carries other DNA sequences with the same CDR3. The V call is TRBV10-3, the J call TRBJ1-6; TRBD1 agrees at 7 bases. The V and J ends lost 6 bases and 7 bases, in that order; junction bases with no gene match: 6. From germline, CDR1 is ENHRY and CDR2 SYGVKD. The CDR3 is 14 amino acids. This CDR3 reads CAISAGQTNSPLHF. Here the CDR3 DNA reads TGTGCCATCAGCGCGGGACAGACAAATTCACCCCTCCACTTT.

This clone showed up many times. V usage is TRBV14 and J usage is TRBJ2-2; D unclear. Germline lookup yields CDR1 SGHDN and CDR2 FVKESK. This CDR3 region has 15 residues. The ends were cut back, 1 base at V and 3 bases at J, with 9 bases in the middle. Written as DNA, the CDR3 is TGTGCCAGCAGCCAAGGGCAGGTTTACACCGGGGAGCTGTTTTTT. Encoded protein: CASSQGQVYTGELFF. The variable domain in full, completed from reference TRBV14 and TRBJ2-2, reads EAGVTQFPSHSVIEKGQTVTLRCDPISGHDNLYWYRRVMGKEIKFLLHFVKESKQDESGMPNNRFLAERTGGTYSTLKVQPAELEDSGVYFCASSQGQVYTGELFFGEGSRLTVL.

This clone was seen at least ten times. The V gene is TRBV2, the J gene TRBJ2-3; tentative D call: TRBD2 (5 bases). The CDR3 loop spans 15 amino acids. V was shortened by 1 base and J by 1 base, with 9 bases between the two germline ends. Germline CDR1 is SNHLY and CDR2 is FYNNEI. The CDR3 spells CASSEEASRTDTQYF. The DNA for the CDR3 is TGTGCCAGCAGTGAAGAGGCTAGCCGCACAGATACGCAGTATTTT.